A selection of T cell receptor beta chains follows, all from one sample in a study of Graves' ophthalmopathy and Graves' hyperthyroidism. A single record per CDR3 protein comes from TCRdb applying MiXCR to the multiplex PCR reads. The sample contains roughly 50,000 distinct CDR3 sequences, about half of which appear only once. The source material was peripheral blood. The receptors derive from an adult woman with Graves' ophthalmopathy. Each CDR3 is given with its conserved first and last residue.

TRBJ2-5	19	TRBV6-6	CASSYSMSTGTGGSETQYF
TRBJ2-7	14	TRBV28	CASSLRDRGYEQYF
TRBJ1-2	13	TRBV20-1	CSAVKDRVHGYTF
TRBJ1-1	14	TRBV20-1	CSATRQSGNTEAFF
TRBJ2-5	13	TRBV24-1	CATSDSGPETQYF
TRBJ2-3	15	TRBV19	CASSIGRGNTDTQYF
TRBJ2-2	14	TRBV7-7	CASSLKPDSGELFF
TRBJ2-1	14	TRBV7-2	CASRRESSTDTQFF
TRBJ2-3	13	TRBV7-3	CASSFQGRDTQYF
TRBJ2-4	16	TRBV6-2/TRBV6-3	CASSNGLAGGSDIQYF
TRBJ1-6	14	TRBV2	CASAIASRGSPLHF
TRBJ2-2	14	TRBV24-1	CATQGCANTGELFF
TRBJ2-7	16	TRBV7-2	CASSPTGTGGSREQYF
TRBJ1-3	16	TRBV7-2	CASSLGRDNPRDTIYF
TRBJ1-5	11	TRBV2	CASSENRAQHF
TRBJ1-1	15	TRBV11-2	CASSLVGGMNTEAFF
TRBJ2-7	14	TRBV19	CASMAGPNTYEQYF
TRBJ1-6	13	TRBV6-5	CASSSGQGPPLHF
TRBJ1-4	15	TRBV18	CASSPLDRAGEKLFF
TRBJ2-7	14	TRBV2	CASSRTSTLVEQYF
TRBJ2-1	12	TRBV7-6	CARRDGGNEQFF
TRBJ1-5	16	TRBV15	CATSRDRAGLYQPQHF
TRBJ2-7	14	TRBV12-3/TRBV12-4	CASSPSGRVYEQYF
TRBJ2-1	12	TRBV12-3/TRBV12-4	CASSFGANEQFF